This T cell receptor beta chain was documented in a study of immune cell composition in non-small cell lung cancer. Sequencing used immunoSEQ multiplex PCR; TCRdb keeps in-frame clones, though not all of them. The data contain 2,900 or so clones, 73% of them singletons. Normal lung was taken at the farthest possible site, at least 3 cm from tumour. Template was genomic DNA from frozen, unsorted single-cell suspensions. Concerning this clone: As yet, its antigen is unknown.

Findings of the study overall: Tumour-associated clones >0.5% occurred in 33% of adenocarcinomas, about 69% of squamous.

The CDR3 contains 14 residues. V gave up 1 base and J gave up 7 bases, with 10 bases separating them. Germline V lookup: CDR1 SGHTA, CDR2 FQGNSA. The sample was also linked to a second study, of CD4 T cells in lung cancer. That paper states: Before blood donation, patients had received platinum chemotherapy among other treatments. Some responses in blood might come from in vitro naive priming, not memory.

The specimen was non-adjacent lung tissue. The rearrangement uses TRBV7-2 and TRBJ2-2; no firm D call. This sequence was found in a human donor with non-small cell lung cancer. CDR3 bases: TGTGCCAGCAGCTTAGATACTTCGTACGGGGAGCTGTTTTTT. Its protein is CASSLDTSYGELFF.